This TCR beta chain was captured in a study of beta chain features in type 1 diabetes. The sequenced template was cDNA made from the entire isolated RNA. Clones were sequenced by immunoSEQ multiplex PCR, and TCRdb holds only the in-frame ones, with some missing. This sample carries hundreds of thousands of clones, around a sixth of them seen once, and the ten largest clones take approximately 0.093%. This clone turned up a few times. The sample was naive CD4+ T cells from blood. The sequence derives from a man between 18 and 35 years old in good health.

This CDR3 is CASSSGTGLFDGELFF. In nucleotides, the CDR3 is TGTGCCAGCAGCTCAGGGACAGGGCTTTTCGACGGGGAGCTGTTTTTT. The chain combines TRBV5-6 with TRBJ2-2; 9 positions agree with TRBD1. The CDR3 runs 16 residues. CDR1 and CDR2 (germline): SGHDT, YYEEEE. Losses at the gene ends were 3 bases for V and 7 bases for J; bases not matched to a gene: 10.